This is a list of T cell receptor beta chains from one sample in a study of cytomegalovirus exposure and HLA in healthy donors. The assay was immunoSEQ multiplex PCR, and TCRdb's table has in-frame clones only and misses some. This sample has 85,000 to 100,000 clones, with 85% to 90% found just once. Material: PBMCs. These receptors were taken from a man younger than 35 in good health and CMV-seronegative. The CDR3 runs from the conserved cysteine through the conserved F or W. D genes are given only for firm matches. Clone sizes are given selectively: once, few, many, or a class where the clone is expanded.

v_gene	abundance	len	d_gene	j_gene	CDR3nt	CDR3aa
TRBV4-1	-	16	TRBD2	TRBJ2-3	TGCGCCAGCAGCCAAGAAGGAAGCGGGAGAACAGATACGCAGTATTTT	CASSQEGSGRTDTQYF
TRBV6-4	-	15	TRBD2	TRBJ2-1	TGTGCCAGCAGCGACGGGACTAGCGGGAGGAATGAGCAGTTCTTC	CASSDGTSGRNEQFF
TRBV5-4	once	19	TRBD2	TRBJ2-5	TGTGCCAGCAGGTCGAAGGGTGGACTAGCGGGAGGCGGGGCTGGGGAGCAGTACTTC	CASRSKGGLAGGGAGEQYF
TRBV6-5	-	14	TRBD1	TRBJ1-2	TGTGCCAGCAGTTCACAGGGGACGGAGGGTGGCTACACCTTC	CASSSQGTEGGYTF
TRBV6-5	-	15	-	TRBJ1-1	TGTGCCAGCAGTTACCGATCGAAGCTGAACACTAAAGCTTTCTTT	CASSYRSKLNTKAFF
TRBV5-1	-	16	TRBD2	TRBJ2-7	TGCGCCAGCAGCTTGGGTGGCGGGGGGCGCGTTTACGAGCAGTACTTC	CASSLGGGGRVYEQYF
TRBV18	-	16	TRBD1	TRBJ2-1	TGTGCCAGCTCACCACGAGGGACAGGGGAACCCAATGAGCAGTTCTTC	CASSPRGTGEPNEQFF
TRBV4-1	-	15	-	TRBJ2-7	TGCGCCAGCAGCCAAGAGAGGGGGTCGCTCTACGAGCAGTACTTC	CASSQERGSLYEQYF
TRBV7-2	-	18	TRBD2	TRBJ2-3	TGTGCCAGCAGCGTCGGACTAGCGGGAGGGCGAGGCACAGATACGCAGTATTTT	CASSVGLAGGRGTDTQYF
TRBV19	few	15	-	TRBJ1-5	TGTGCCAGTAGTATTTCGTCAGGGGGCAATCAGCCCCAGCATTTT	CASSISSGGNQPQHF
TRBV6-5	-	14	-	TRBJ2-4	TGTGCCAGCAGTCGCGGAATAGCCAAAAACATTCAGTACTTC	CASSRGIAKNIQYF
TRBV28	few	17	-	TRBJ2-1	TGTGCCAGCAGTTTATCCCCGCGGGTAGGAAGTCACAATGAGCAGTTCTTC	CASSLSPRVGSHNEQFF
TRBV19	-	14	TRBD2	TRBJ2-7	TGTGCCAGTACCCCAGGGACTAGCGACTACGAGCAGTACTTC	CASTPGTSDYEQYF
TRBV4-1	-	15	TRBD2	TRBJ2-1	TGCGCCAGCAGCCACCAAACGGGGACTAGCGACGAGCAGTTCTTC	CASSHQTGTSDEQFF
TRBV6-1	-	16	TRBD2	TRBJ2-7	TGTGCCAGCAGTGCCGGGACTAGCGGAATCATCTACGAGCAGTACTTC	CASSAGTSGIIYEQYF
TRBV6-1	-	12	-	TRBJ2-3	TGTGCCAGCAGTGAAGAACCCTACCCGCGGTATTTT	CASSEEPYPRYF
TRBV25-1	-	16	TRBD2	TRBJ2-1	TGTGCCAGCAGTGAATTGGGTAGCGGGAGGGATGATGAGCAGTTCTTC	CASSELGSGRDDEQFF
TRBV5-8	-	15	-	TRBJ1-2	TGTGCCAGCAGCTCCCCGTATCCTTTGCCGGGGGGCTACACCTTC	CASSSPYPLPGGYTF